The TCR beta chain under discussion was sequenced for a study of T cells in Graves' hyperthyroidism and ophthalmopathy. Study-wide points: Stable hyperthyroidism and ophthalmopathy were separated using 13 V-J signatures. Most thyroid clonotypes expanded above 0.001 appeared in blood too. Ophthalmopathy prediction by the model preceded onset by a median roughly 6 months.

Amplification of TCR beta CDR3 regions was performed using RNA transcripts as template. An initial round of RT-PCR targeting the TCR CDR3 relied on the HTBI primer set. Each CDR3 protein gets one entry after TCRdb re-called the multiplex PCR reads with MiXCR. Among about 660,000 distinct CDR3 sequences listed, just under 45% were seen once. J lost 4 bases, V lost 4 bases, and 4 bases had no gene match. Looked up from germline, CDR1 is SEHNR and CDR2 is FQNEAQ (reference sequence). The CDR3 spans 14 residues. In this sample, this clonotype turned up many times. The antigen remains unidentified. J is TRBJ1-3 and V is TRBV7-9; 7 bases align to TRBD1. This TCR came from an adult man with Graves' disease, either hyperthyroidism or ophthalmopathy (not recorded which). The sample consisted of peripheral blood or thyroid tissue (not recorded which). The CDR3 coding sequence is TGTGCCAGCAGCTCGACAGGGAGAGGAAACACCATATATTTT. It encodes CASSSTGRGNTIYF. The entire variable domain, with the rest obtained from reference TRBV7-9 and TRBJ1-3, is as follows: DTGVSQNPRHKITKRGQNVTFRCDPISEHNRLYWYRQTLGQGPEFLTYFQNEAQLEKSRLLSDRFSAERPKGSFSTLEIQRTEQGDSAMYLCASSSTGRGNTIYFGEGSWLTVV.